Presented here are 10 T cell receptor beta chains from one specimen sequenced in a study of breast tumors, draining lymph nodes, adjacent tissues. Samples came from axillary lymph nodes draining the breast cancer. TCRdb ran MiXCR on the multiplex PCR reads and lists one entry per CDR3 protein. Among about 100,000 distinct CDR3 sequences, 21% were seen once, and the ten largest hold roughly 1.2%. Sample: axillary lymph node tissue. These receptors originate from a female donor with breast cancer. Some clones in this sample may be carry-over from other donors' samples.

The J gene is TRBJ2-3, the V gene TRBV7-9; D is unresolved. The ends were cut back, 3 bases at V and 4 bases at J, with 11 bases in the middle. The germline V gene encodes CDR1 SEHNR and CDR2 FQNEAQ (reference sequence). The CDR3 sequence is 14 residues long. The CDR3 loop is CASSFEPRADTQYF. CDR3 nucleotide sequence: TGTGCCAGCAGCTTCGAGCCAAGGGCAGATACGCAGTATTTT.

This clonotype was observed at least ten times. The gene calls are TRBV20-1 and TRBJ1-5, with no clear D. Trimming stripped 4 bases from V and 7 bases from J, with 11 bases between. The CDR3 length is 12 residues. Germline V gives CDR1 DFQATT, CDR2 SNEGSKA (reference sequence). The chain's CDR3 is CSAMTSRQPQHF. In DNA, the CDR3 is TGCAGTGCTATGACCAGTCGACAGCCCCAGCATTTT.

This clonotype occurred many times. This chain's CDR3 is CASSLSAGNNNSPLHF. The DNA of the CDR3 is TGTGCCAGCAGCTTGTCAGCGGGGAACAATAATTCACCCCTCCACTTT. This sequence joins TRBV5-5 and TRBJ1-6; D is unresolved. The CDR3 is 16 amino acids. Trimming pared 1 base from V and 5 bases from J, leaving 13 bases between. Looked up from germline, CDR1 is SGHKS and CDR2 is YYEKEE (reference sequence).

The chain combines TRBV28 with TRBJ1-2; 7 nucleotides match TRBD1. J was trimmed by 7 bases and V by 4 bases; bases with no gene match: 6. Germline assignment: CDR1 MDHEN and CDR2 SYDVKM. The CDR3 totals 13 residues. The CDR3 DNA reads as TGTGCCAGCAGTTCCGGGACAGTCATTGGCTACACCTTC. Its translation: CASSSGTVIGYTF.

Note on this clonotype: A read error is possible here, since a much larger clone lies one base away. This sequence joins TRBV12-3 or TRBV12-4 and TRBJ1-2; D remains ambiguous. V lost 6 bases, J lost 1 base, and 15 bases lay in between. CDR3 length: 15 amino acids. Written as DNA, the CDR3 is TGTGCCAGCAGCCCCACTTCCCGGGATAACTATGGCTACACCTTC. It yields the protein CASSPTSRDNYGYTF.

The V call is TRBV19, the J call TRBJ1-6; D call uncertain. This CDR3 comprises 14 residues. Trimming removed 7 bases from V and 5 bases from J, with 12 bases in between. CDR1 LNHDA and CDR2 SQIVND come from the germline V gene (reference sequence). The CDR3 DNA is TGTGCCAGTAAAGGAGTACAGCATAATTCACCCCTCCACTTT. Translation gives CASKGVQHNSPLHF.

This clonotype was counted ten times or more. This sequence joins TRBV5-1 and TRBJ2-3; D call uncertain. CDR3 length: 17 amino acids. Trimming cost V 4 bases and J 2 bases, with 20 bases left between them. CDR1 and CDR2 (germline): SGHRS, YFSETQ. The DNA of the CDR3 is TGCGCCAGCAGCCTGTCCTCCTCTGGGGTTAACACAGATACGCAGTATTTT. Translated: CASSLSSSGVNTDTQYF. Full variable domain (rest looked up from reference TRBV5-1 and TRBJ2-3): KAGVTQTPRYLIKTRGQQVTLSCSPISGHRSVSWYQQTPGQGLQFLFEYFSETQRNKGNFPGRFSGRQFSNSRSEMNVSTLELGDSALYLCASSLSSSGVNTDTQYFGPGTRLTVL.

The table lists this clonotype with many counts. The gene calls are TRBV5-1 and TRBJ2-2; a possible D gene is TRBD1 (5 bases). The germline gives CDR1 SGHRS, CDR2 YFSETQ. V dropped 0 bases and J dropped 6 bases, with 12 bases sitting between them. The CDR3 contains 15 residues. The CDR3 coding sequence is TGCGCCAGCAGCTTGGAGCCAGGGCGGCCCGGGGAGCTGTTTTTT. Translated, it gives CASSLEPGRPGELFF.

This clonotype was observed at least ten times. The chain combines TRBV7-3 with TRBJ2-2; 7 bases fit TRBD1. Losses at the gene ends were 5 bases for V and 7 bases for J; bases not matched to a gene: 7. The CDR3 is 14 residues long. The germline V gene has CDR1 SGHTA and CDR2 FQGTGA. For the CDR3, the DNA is TGTGCCAGCAGCAGCAGGGGGTCTGGCGGGGAGCTGTTTTTT. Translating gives CASSSRGSGGELFF.

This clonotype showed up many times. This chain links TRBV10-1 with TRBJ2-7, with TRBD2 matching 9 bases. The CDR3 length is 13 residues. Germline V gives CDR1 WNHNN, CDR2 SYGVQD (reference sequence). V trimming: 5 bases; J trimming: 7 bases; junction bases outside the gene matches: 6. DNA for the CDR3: TGCGCCAGCAGTAAGGGCGGGGGGGGAGAGCAGTACTTC. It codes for CASSKGGGGEQYF.